This T cell receptor beta chain emerged from a study of neoadjuvant anti-PD-1 for oral cavity cancer. Study details: Around day 43, patients without progression received a fourth nivolumab dose before surgery.

Time point described: after neoadjuvant nivolumab, at surgical resection. TCRdb's copy holds only in-frame clones and misses some; the assay was immunoSEQ multiplex PCR. Seen here are about 37,000 clones, 30% to 40% observed once, and the top ten hold around 16%. Trimming cost V 5 bases and J 3 bases; bases outside gene matches: 9. CDR1 is MDHEN, CDR2 SYDVKM, per germline. CDR3 size: 15 residues. The starting material was tumor tissue, obtained after nivolumab (anti-PD-1) treatment. The TCR was taken from a person between 40 and 79 years old with oral cavity squamous cell carcinoma. The V call is TRBV28, the J call TRBJ1-2; 7 bases are a match to TRBD1. This chain's CDR3 is CASSTPRDRDYGYTF. The CDR3 DNA reads as TGTGCCAGCAGTACACCCAGGGACAGAGACTATGGCTACACCTTC.